What follows are 28 T cell receptor beta chains derived from one specimen sequenced in a study of OX40 agonist ivuxolimab in advanced cancers. The protocol was immunoSEQ multiplex PCR, while the TCRdb copy is restricted to in-frame clones and leaves out a portion. The data show 65,000 to 85,000 clones, about 85% seen once. The input for sequencing was CD4+ or CD8+ T cells sorted from blood, taken in a trial of the OX40 agonist ivuxolimab. The source of these receptors is an adult with an advanced solid tumor such as melanoma, head and neck, liver or kidney cancer.

The chain joins TRBV5-6 to TRBJ2-5, with 9 nucleotides matching TRBD1. The J call may be wrong; the DNA end is better matched by TRBJ2-7. This CDR3 region has 16 residues. Germline V CDR1 and CDR2: SGHDT, YYEEEE. In nucleotides, the CDR3 is TGTGCCAGCAGCCAACCTCCCGGGACAGGGAGTCTCGAGCAGTACTTC. Translating it yields CASSQPPGTGSLEQYF.

V gene TRBV30 combines with J gene TRBJ1-3; D unresolved. The germline V gene has CDR1 GTSNPN and CDR2 SVGIG (reference sequence). The CDR3 is made up of 14 amino acids. The CDR3 DNA reads TGTGCTACGATAAGTTCTGGCTCTGGAAACACCATATATTTT. This codes for CATISSGSGNTIYF. Using reference TRBV30 and TRBJ1-3 for the parts outside the CDR3, the full variable domain is SQTIHQWPATLVQPVGSPLSLECTVEGTSNPNLYWYRQAAGRGLQLLFYSVGIGQISSEVPQNLSASRPQDRQFILSSKKLLLSDSGFYLCATISSGSGNTIYFGEGSWLTVV.

The rearrangement uses TRBV5-1 and TRBJ2-7, with D possibly TRBD2 on 6 matching bases. V was pared by 1 base and J by 2 bases, with 10 bases between. Germline CDR1 and CDR2: SGHRS and YFSETQ. The CDR3 is 14 residues long. As DNA, the CDR3 is TGCGCCAGCAGCTTGTCTGGCGGGGCCTACGAGCAGTACTTC. It specifies CASSLSGGAYEQYF.

A single count supports this clone. V gene TRBV5-5 combines with J gene TRBJ1-1; 9 bases are a match to TRBD1. After removal of 4 bases from V and 1 base from J, the junction contained 5 bases not matched to a gene. Germline V gene sequence: CDR1 SGHKS, CDR2 YYEKEE (reference sequence). The length of the CDR3 is 15 residues. In DNA form, the CDR3 reads TGTGCCAGCAGCATTACAGGGGGCTGGAACACTGAAGCTTTCTTT. Protein product: CASSITGGWNTEAFF.

The chain is built from TRBV6-5 and TRBJ2-7; D may be TRBD1 (5 bases). Trimming cost V 10 bases and J 3 bases, with 10 bases left between them. This CDR3 is built from 11 residues. CDR1 is MNHEY, CDR2 SVGAGI, per germline. The CDR3 sequence is CATGQHYEQYF. The CDR3 DNA reads as TGTGCCACCGGACAACACTACGAGCAGTACTTC.

The V gene is TRBV27, the J gene TRBJ2-3; 9 bases fit TRBD2. The length of the CDR3 is 14 residues. The V segment lost 8 bases and the J segment 1 base; nucleotides outside the gene matches: 4. CDR1 is MNHEY and CDR2 is SMNVEV in the germline V gene (reference sequence). CDR3 sequence: CASAQRGGTDTQYF. In DNA, the CDR3 is TGTGCCAGCGCCCAGCGGGGGGGCACAGATACGCAGTATTTT.

This clone was observed a single time. V gene TRBV5-1 combines with J gene TRBJ2-2; 9 bases match TRBD1. V lost 2 bases to trimming and J lost 4 bases; unmatched junction nucleotides: 6. The CDR3 contains 16 residues. The germline gives CDR1 SGHRS, CDR2 YFSETQ. CDR3 in DNA: TGCGCCAGCAGCTTCCGGGACAGGGTGAGCACCGGGGAGCTGTTTTTT. Amino acid sequence: CASSFRDRVSTGELFF.

Within the sample, this clone is medium-sized. This sequence joins TRBV25-1 and TRBJ1-1; D ambiguous. The CDR3 sequence is 14 residues long. Trimming cost V 0 bases and J 2 bases, with 7 bases left between them. The germline CDR1 and CDR2 sequences are MGHDK and SYGVNS. The CDR3 protein is CASSEYTDNTEAFF. The CDR3 DNA follows: TGTGCCAGCAGTGAATATACGGATAACACTGAAGCTTTCTTT. Using reference TRBV25-1 and TRBJ1-1 for the parts outside the CDR3, the full variable domain is EADIYQTPRYLVIGTGKKITLECSQTMGHDKMYWYQQDPGMELHLIHYSYGVNSTEKGDLSSESTVSRIRTEHFPLTLESARPSHTSQYLCASSEYTDNTEAFFGQGTRLTVV.

The V call is TRBV2, the J call TRBJ2-3; a weak D match, TRBD1 (6 bases). Germline CDR1 SNHLY, CDR2 FYNNEI. Trimming cost V 6 bases and J 6 bases, with 19 bases left between them. This CDR3 has 15 amino acids. The CDR3 loop reads CASRYRALGTDTQYF. CDR3 nucleotides: TGTGCCAGCAGATACAGGGCCCTAGGTACCGATACGCAGTATTTT. Using reference TRBV2 and TRBJ2-3 for the parts outside the CDR3, the full variable domain is EPEVTQTPSHQVTQMGQEVILRCVPISNHLYFYWYRQILGQKVEFLVSFYNNEISEKSEIFDDQFSVERPDGSNFTLKIRSTKLEDSAMYFCASRYRALGTDTQYFGPGTRLTVL.

V usage is TRBV4-3 and J usage is TRBJ1-2; D unresolved. This CDR3 region has 14 residues. Trimming took off 7 bases at V and 3 bases at J, with 15 bases between the two ends. CDR1 and CDR2 from the germline V gene are LGHNA and YSLEER. CDR3 in amino acids: CASTPTERDYGYTF. CDR3 coding DNA: TGCGCCAGCACCCCTACAGAACGGGACTATGGCTACACCTTC.

The chain has TRBV7-3 and TRBJ1-6, with a tentative D call TRBD1 (5 bases). V dropped 1 base and J dropped 10 bases, with 14 bases sitting between them. This CDR3 spans 15 amino acids. The germline CDR1 and CDR2 sequences are SGHTA and FQGTGA. The CDR3 loop is CASSLRGEAISPLHF. CDR3 DNA: TGTGCCAGCAGCTTAAGGGGGGAGGCTATCTCACCCCTCCACTTT.

V and J are TRBV7-2 and TRBJ1-4; D is unclear. This CDR3 has 12 residues. V lost 1 base, J lost 5 bases, and 2 bases lay in between. Germline values: CDR1 SGHTA, CDR2 FQGNSA. CDR3 nucleotide sequence: TGTGCCAGCAGCTTAGGAAATGAAAAACTGTTTTTT. This encodes CASSLGNEKLFF.

V usage is TRBV5-6 and J usage is TRBJ2-7, with 9 nucleotides matching TRBD2. The J segment lost 5 bases and the V segment lost 4 bases, leaving 10 bases of the junction unmatched. Looked up from germline, CDR1 is SGHDT and CDR2 is YYEEEE. CDR3 length: 15 residues. The CDR3 sequence: CASSPLSGSIDEQYF. The CDR3 DNA sequence: TGTGCCAGCAGCCCCCTTAGCGGGAGTATCGACGAGCAGTACTTC.

The gene calls are TRBV28 and TRBJ2-7, with D possibly being TRBD1 or TRBD2 (6 bases each). CDR3 length: 16 residues. Trimming left V 4 bases short and J 3 bases short, with 19 bases between. From germline, CDR1 is MDHEN and CDR2 SYDVKM. CDR3 bases: TGTGCCAGCAGTTCTGGTAAGGGAAAGGGGGGCTACGAGCAGTACTTC. This encodes CASSSGKGKGGYEQYF.

The rearrangement links TRBV7-3 to TRBJ2-7; D is uncertain. CDR1 is SGHTA, CDR2 FQGTGA, per germline. There are 12 residues in the CDR3. V was cut by 4 bases and J by 7 bases, with 11 bases left in between. DNA for the CDR3: TGTGCCAGCAGCTCCCTCCTTGGGGAGCAGTACTTC. Translation: CASSSLLGEQYF.

The rearrangement links TRBV5-1 to TRBJ2-3, with D possibly TRBD2 on 6 matching bases. CDR3 length equals 18 residues. In germline, CDR1 is SGHRS, CDR2 YFSETQ. The V gene lost 4 bases and the J gene lost 2 bases, with 23 bases spanning the gap. This chain's CDR3 is CASSVRDSTPPTTDTQYF. The CDR3 region has the DNA TGCGCCAGCAGCGTCCGGGACTCAACACCCCCGACCACAGATACGCAGTATTTT.

This clone was picked up one time. The chain links TRBV25-1 to TRBJ1-1; D gene uncertain. This CDR3 is built from 15 residues. Trimming cost V 3 bases and J 7 bases, with 18 bases left between them. In germline, CDR1 is MGHDK, CDR2 SYGVNS. The CDR3 DNA is TGTGCCAGCAGTGAGCGCGGGGTGGGAATGAGTGAAGCTTTCTTT. Translating it yields CASSERGVGMSEAFF.

The rearrangement joins TRBV6-1 to TRBJ2-7; 7 bases fit TRBD1. J was trimmed by 5 bases and V by 5 bases; bases with no gene match: 6. From germline, CDR1 is MNHNS and CDR2 SASEGT. The CDR3 spans 13 residues. CDR3 bases: TGTGCCAGCAGTACCGACAGGGTGGACGAGCAGTACTTC. Translated: CASSTDRVDEQYF.

The chain combines TRBV6-1 with TRBJ2-7; D gene uncertain. V was shortened by 4 bases and J by 3 bases, with 4 bases between the two germline ends. Germline V lookup: CDR1 MNHNS, CDR2 SASEGT. The CDR3 spans 11 residues. Here the CDR3 reads CASSGFYEQYF. CDR3 nucleotide sequence: TGTGCCAGCAGTGGCTTCTACGAGCAGTACTTC.

This chain uses TRBV11-2 with TRBJ2-5; TRBD2 agrees at 9 bases. The V gene end was trimmed by 7 bases and the J gene end by 5 bases; junction bases not matched to a gene: 14. The CDR3 runs to 16 residues. Germline V CDR1 and CDR2: SGHAT, FQNNGV. As DNA, the CDR3 is TGTGCCAGCACACCCCGCGGTGCGGGGGGGCCTGAGACCCAGTACTTC. It yields the protein CASTPRGAGGPETQYF.

The chain uses TRBV6-1 and TRBJ2-2; unclear D gene. V shed 7 bases and J shed 3 bases, with 9 bases lying between them. This CDR3 spans 13 amino acids. In germline, CDR1 is MNHNS, CDR2 SASEGT. The CDR3 loop is CASTQADTGELFF. The CDR3, as DNA: TGTGCCAGCACCCAGGCAGACACCGGGGAGCTGTTTTTT.

This rearrangement joins TRBV29-1 to TRBJ1-2; D is undetermined. This CDR3 is 10 amino acids long. Germline assignment: CDR1 SQVTM and CDR2 ANQGSEA. Trimming took 3 bases from V and 7 from J, leaving 6 bases between them. The CDR3 bases are TGCAGCGTTGATAATGGTGGCTACACCTTC. It yields the protein CSVDNGGYTF. Looking up the rest from reference TRBV29-1 and TRBJ1-2 gives the full variable domain: SAVISQKPSRDICQRGTSLTIQCQVDSQVTMMFWYRQQPGQSLTLIATANQGSEATYESGFVIDKFPISRPNLTFSTLTVSNMSPEDSSIYLCSVDNGGYTFGSGTRLTVV.

The V and J genes are TRBV7-8 and TRBJ2-1, with D unclear. Looked up from germline, CDR1 is SGHVS and CDR2 is FQNEAQ. V lost 5 bases to trimming and J lost 5 bases, with 13 bases between them. CDR3 length: 14 residues. CDR3 sequence reads: CASSLGPGNNEQFF. DNA of the CDR3: TGTGCCAGCAGCCTAGGGCCTGGAAACAATGAGCAGTTCTTC.

There are a few counts of this clone. J is TRBJ2-1 and V is TRBV11-1; D tentatively reads TRBD1 or TRBD2 (7 bases each). Germline V lookup: CDR1 SGHAT, CDR2 FQDESV (reference sequence). V dropped 1 base and J dropped 8 bases, with 18 bases sitting between them. The CDR3 is made up of 16 amino acids. CDR3 sequence: CASSLGEGALGDEQFF. DNA of the CDR3: TGTGCCAGCAGCTTAGGGGAGGGGGCCCTCGGGGATGAGCAGTTCTTC.

The chain is built from TRBV7-8 and TRBJ2-5, with D perhaps TRBD1 (5 bases). The V gene's germline CDR1 is SGHVS and CDR2 FQNEAQ. Trimming cost V 4 bases and J 3 bases, with 12 bases left between them. The CDR3 extends over 14 amino acids. The CDR3 spells CASSSVGRKETQYF. The DNA of the CDR3 is TGTGCCAGCAGCTCGGTGGGGCGAAAAGAGACCCAGTACTTC.

A remark on this clone: With a much larger clone just one base away, this may be a read error. This rearrangement joins TRBV11-2 to TRBJ1-1; maybe TRBD1 (5 bases). The CDR3 runs 14 residues. Per the germline V gene, CDR1 is SGHAT and CDR2 is FQNNGV. Trimming cost V 1 base and J 3 bases, with 9 bases left between them. CDR3 bases: TGTGCCAGCAGCTTAGTAAGGGGCCACACTGAAGCTTTCTTT. This gives the protein CASSLVRGHTEAFF.

The chain couples TRBV7-2 to TRBJ1-1, with a weak D call TRBD1 (6 bases). The length of the CDR3 is 14 residues. The germline V gene has CDR1 SGHTA and CDR2 FQGNSA. Trimming cost V 1 base and J 0 bases, with 6 bases left between them. CDR3 sequence: CASSLGTVNTEAFF. The CDR3 DNA sequence: TGTGCCAGCAGCTTAGGGACAGTGAACACTGAAGCTTTCTTT.

The V gene is TRBV5-4, the J gene TRBJ2-5, with TRBD2 matching 10 bases. CDR1 SGHNT and CDR2 YYREEE come from the germline V gene (reference sequence). CDR3 length: 15 residues. After removal of 4 bases from V and 3 bases from J, the junction contained 6 bases not matched to a gene. CDR3 amino acids: CASSREGLAEETQYF. The DNA of the CDR3 is TGTGCCAGCAGCCGGGAAGGACTAGCGGAAGAGACCCAGTACTTC.